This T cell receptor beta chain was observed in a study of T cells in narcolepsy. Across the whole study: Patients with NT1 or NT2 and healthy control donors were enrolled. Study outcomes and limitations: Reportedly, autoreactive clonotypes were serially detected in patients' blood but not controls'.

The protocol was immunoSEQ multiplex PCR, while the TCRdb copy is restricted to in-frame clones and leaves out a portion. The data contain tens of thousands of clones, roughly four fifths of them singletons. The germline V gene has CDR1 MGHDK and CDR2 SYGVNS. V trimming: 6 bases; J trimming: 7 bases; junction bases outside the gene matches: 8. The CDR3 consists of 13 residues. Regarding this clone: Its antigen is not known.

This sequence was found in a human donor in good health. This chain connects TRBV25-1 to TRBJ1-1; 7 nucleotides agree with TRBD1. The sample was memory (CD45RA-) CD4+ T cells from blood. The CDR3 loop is CASSLTDRLEAFF. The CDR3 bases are TGTGCCAGCAGCTTAACGGACAGGCTTGAAGCTTTCTTT.